A single sample gave rise to the 6 T cell receptor beta chains below, sequenced in a study of blood T cells in healthy people across ages. PCR was performed a second time for about 6 to 11 cycles using a sample-barcoded 5' primer and a J-beta primer mix. TCRdb re-analysed the 5' RACE reads in MiXCR, keeping a single row per CDR3 protein. This table has some 800,000 distinct CDR3 sequences, roughly 25% appearing once. The same sample was also studied in work on T cells of mothers and their children.

Sample: blood. Receptors were obtained from a boy between 10 and 17 years old in good health.

The gene calls are TRBV20-1 and TRBJ2-7; 7 bases agree with TRBD2. This CDR3 is 13 amino acids long. V lost 6 bases and J lost 2; bases outside the gene matches: 7. Looked up from germline, CDR1 is DFQATT and CDR2 is SNEGSKA (reference sequence). CDR3 loop: CSAPSGNAYEQYF. The CDR3, as DNA: TGCAGTGCCCCGAGCGGGAATGCCTACGAGCAGTACTTC.

This clonotype has more than one count but fewer than ten. The gene calls are TRBV5-1 and TRBJ2-5; D unclear. The last part of the DNA fits TRBJ2-7 better; the J call may be wrong. The CDR3 has 17 amino acids. CDR1 is SGHRS, CDR2 YFSETQ, per germline. The CDR3 is CASNRALGSSSSYEQYF. DNA for the CDR3: TGCGCCAGCAACCGTGCCCTCGGATCGTCTAGCTCCTACGAGCAGTACTTC.

In its sample, this clonotype was seen many times. The genes are TRBV29-1 and TRBJ2-7, with TRBD1 matching over 9 bases. J was trimmed by 4 bases and V by 6 bases; bases with no gene match: 4. Germline CDR1 is SQVTM and CDR2 is ANQGSEA. This CDR3 spans 12 amino acids. DNA for the CDR3: TGCAGCGTCCCGGGACAGGGATACGAGCAGTACTTC. Its translation: CSVPGQGYEQYF.

The rearrangement links TRBV28 to TRBJ2-7; TRBD1 aligns across 7 bases. The J call may be faulty, since TRBJ2-1 better matches the DNA end. Germline values: CDR1 MDHEN, CDR2 SYDVKM. This CDR3 comprises 15 residues. CDR3 region: CASSPFSGTENEQFF. DNA for the CDR3: TGTGCCAGCAGCCCCTTCTCGGGGACAGAGAATGAGCAGTTCTTC.

This clonotype appeared many times. V usage is TRBV12-3 or TRBV12-4 and J usage is TRBJ1-1; D might be TRBD1 (6 bases). The ends were cut back, 6 bases at V and 0 bases at J, with 17 bases in the middle. The CDR3 sequence is 16 residues long. This CDR3 reads CASRPIEQGLNTEAFF. CDR3 nucleotides: TGTGCCAGCAGACCTATTGAACAGGGTTTGAACACTGAAGCTTTCTTT.

This chain connects TRBV18 to TRBJ2-3; 9 nucleotides align to TRBD1. Germline trimming cut 1 base from V and 4 bases from J; bases unmatched to any gene: 3. This CDR3 contains 15 residues. CDR1 is KGHSH and CDR2 is LQKENI in the germline V gene. CDR3 coding DNA: TGTGCCAGCTCACCACGGGACAGGGCTCCAGATACGCAGTATTTT. Protein product: CASSPRDRAPDTQYF.